This passage covers 19 T cell receptor beta chains from one sample sequenced in a study of blood T cell repertoires in COVID-19. TCRdb keeps only in-frame clones here, not all; method: immunoSEQ multiplex PCR. Of about 210,000 clones listed, about 87% are singletons. Input material: PBMCs or T cells enriched from blood (not recorded which). These receptors were collected from a woman in her forties with acute COVID-19.

This chain links TRBV2 with TRBJ2-1, with 8 bases fitting TRBD2. Germline V gene data show CDR1 as SNHLY and CDR2 as FYNNEI. This CDR3 region has 14 residues. Unmatched junction bases numbered 6, after V lost 5 bases and J lost 6 bases. DNA of the CDR3: TGTGCCAGCAGTTGGAAGCGGGAGTTCAATGAGCAGTTCTTC. As protein: CASSWKREFNEQFF.

The gene calls are TRBV4-3 and TRBJ1-2; tentatively, D is TRBD1 (6 bases). V was clipped by 0 bases and J by 6 bases, with 14 bases between them. The CDR3 runs 15 residues. Per germline, CDR1 LGHNA and CDR2 YSLEER. CDR3 sequence (DNA): TGCGCCAGCAGCCAAGAGAGAACAGGGCGAGATGGCTACACCTTC. It is translated as CASSQERTGRDGYTF.

This chain uses TRBV5-1 with TRBJ1-2, with 7 bases lining up with TRBD1. With 2 bases clipped from V and 2 bases from J, the junction kept 3 bases outside the gene matches. Per germline, CDR1 SGHRS and CDR2 YFSETQ. The CDR3 has 14 amino acids. Written as DNA, the CDR3 is TGCGCCAGCAGCTTATCGACAGGGAACTATGGCTACACCTTC. Translation: CASSLSTGNYGYTF.

The chain links TRBV11-2 to TRBJ1-3; 8 bases match TRBD1. The ends lost 5 bases at V and 0 bases at J; junction bases unmatched: 6. The CDR3 contains 16 residues. Germline V CDR1 and CDR2: SGHAT, FQNNGV. The CDR3 loop reads CASSPLDRGSGNTIYF. The CDR3 nucleotides read TGTGCCAGCAGCCCCTTAGACAGGGGCTCTGGAAACACCATATATTTT.

The chain joins TRBV25-1 to TRBJ2-5; a possible D gene is TRBD2 (6 bases). Per germline, CDR1 MGHDK and CDR2 SYGVNS. This CDR3 has 16 residues. V lost 4 bases and J 4 bases, leaving 19 bases between the germline ends. The CDR3 here is CASSGPPGLHSETQYF. For the CDR3, the DNA is TGTGCCAGCAGTGGACCACCGGGACTGCATTCAGAGACCCAGTACTTC.

This clone showed up just a few times. The chain joins TRBV5-8 to TRBJ1-1, with 7 bases aligning to TRBD1. With 3 bases clipped from V and 4 bases from J, the junction kept 12 bases outside the gene matches. CDR1 and CDR2 from the germline V gene are SGHTS and YDEGEE. The CDR3 runs to 16 residues. Here the CDR3 reads CASSSPLDRFGTEAFF. The CDR3 nucleotides read TGTGCCAGCAGCTCCCCCCTGGACAGGTTTGGCACTGAAGCTTTCTTT.

The chain couples TRBV5-6 to TRBJ1-3, with unresolved D. The CDR3 length is 16 residues. Germline CDR1 SGHDT, CDR2 YYEEEE. V lost 2 bases and J lost 0, with 12 bases in between. The CDR3 is CASSFPDGSSGNTIYF. CDR3 nucleotides: TGTGCCAGCAGCTTCCCAGACGGGAGCTCTGGAAACACCATATATTTT.

This chain connects TRBV7-2 to TRBJ1-6, with D possibly TRBD1 on 5 matching bases. The CDR3 extends over 15 amino acids. Germline V lookup: CDR1 SGHTA, CDR2 FQGNSA. V shed 1 base and J shed 5 bases, with 9 bases lying between them. CDR3 amino acids: CASSLETANNSPLHF. The CDR3 coding sequence is TGTGCCAGCAGCTTAGAGACAGCCAATAATTCACCCCTCCACTTT.

The J gene is TRBJ1-1, the V gene TRBV7-9; D possibly corresponds to TRBD1 (6 bases). Looked up from germline, CDR1 is SEHNR and CDR2 is FQNEAQ (reference sequence). The CDR3 consists of 16 residues. V lost 5 bases to trimming and J lost 3 bases, with 19 bases between them. CDR3 coding DNA: TGTGCCAGCAGCCTCACAGGGAAGGGGACGGACACTGAAGCTTTCTTT. It codes for CASSLTGKGTDTEAFF.

This clone was observed a few times. The chain uses TRBV7-2 and TRBJ1-5; 10 positions agree with TRBD1. The CDR3 is made up of 14 amino acids. The junction had 2 bases not matched to a gene; V was cut back by 3 bases and J by 6 bases. The germline V gene encodes CDR1 SGHTA and CDR2 FQGNSA. CDR3 bases: TGTGCCAGCAGCTTCGACAGGGGGCCTCAGCCCCAGCATTTT. Translated: CASSFDRGPQPQHF. Drawing the rest from reference TRBV7-2 and TRBJ1-5, the complete variable domain is GAGVSQSPSNKVTEKGKDVELRCDPISGHTALYWYRQSLGQGLEFLIYFQGNSAPDKSGLPSDRFSAERTGGSVSTLTIQRTQQEDSAVYLCASSFDRGPQPQHFGDGTRLSIL.

This chain uses TRBV3-1 (or the pseudogene TRBV3-2) with TRBJ1-3; TRBD1 matches 7 bases. Germline lookup yields CDR1 LGHDT and CDR2 YNNKEL (reference sequence). CDR3 size: 14 residues. J gave up 4 bases and V 4 bases, and 4 bases lay outside the gene matches. In DNA, the CDR3 is TGTGCCAGCAGCCCATTGACAGGGGGAAACACCATATATTTT. Amino acids: CASSPLTGGNTIYF.

The chain's CDR3 is CASSSRGWDGYTF. Here the CDR3 DNA reads TGTGCCAGCAGTTCACGGGGTTGGGATGGCTACACCTTC. The chain uses TRBV12-3 or TRBV12-4 and TRBJ1-2; D unclear. The CDR3 sequence is 13 residues long. Trimming removed 4 bases from V and 6 bases from J, with 12 bases in between.

V is TRBV5-1 and J is TRBJ1-1; 9 bases map to TRBD1. The length of the CDR3 is 17 residues. Germline-derived CDR1 and CDR2 are SGHRS and YFSETQ. With V trimmed by 1 base and J by 0 bases, 7 bases remained unmatched. The CDR3 DNA is TGCGCCAGCAGCTTGACCGGACAGGGGATGGTGAACACTGAAGCTTTCTTT. It is translated as CASSLTGQGMVNTEAFF.

This chain uses TRBV29-1 with TRBJ1-4, with D possibly matching TRBD1 (5 bases). Trimming removed 0 bases at V and 8 bases at J, with 16 bases between. CDR1 and CDR2 (germline): SQVTM, ANQGSEA. The CDR3 has 15 residues. The CDR3 DNA is TGCAGCGTTGAAGAATTAGGGGTGGCTGGGGAAAAACTGTTTTTT. Translation: CSVEELGVAGEKLFF.

This clone was counted a few times. The chain employs TRBV7-8 and TRBJ2-1; TRBD1 agrees at 8 bases. Germline V CDR1 and CDR2: SGHVS, FQNEAQ. The junction had 17 bases not matched to a gene; V was cut back by 4 bases and J by 6 bases. The CDR3 covers 18 residues. The CDR3 nucleotides read TGTGCCAGCAGCTCGCCCTCCCCGCGGGACAGGTGGGGCAATGAGCAGTTCTTC. Amino acids: CASSSPSPRDRWGNEQFF.

This rearrangement joins TRBV7-9 to TRBJ1-2, with 7 bases that match TRBD1. This CDR3 region has 16 residues. The germline V gene has CDR1 SEHNR and CDR2 FQNEAQ (reference sequence). V was clipped by 4 bases and J by 4 bases; unmatched bases: 12. CDR3: CASSSLQRTGTYGYTF. The CDR3 DNA sequence: TGTGCCAGCAGCTCGCTCCAAAGGACAGGCACCTATGGCTACACCTTC.

This chain connects TRBV30 to TRBJ1-3; D ambiguous. V dropped 4 bases and J dropped 3 bases, with 10 bases sitting between them. The V gene's germline CDR1 is GTSNPN and CDR2 SVGIG (reference sequence). CDR3 size: 13 residues. In DNA, the CDR3 is TGTGCCTGGATCTGGGCGGGTGGAAACACCATATATTTT. Its translation is CAWIWAGGNTIYF.

The chain carries TRBV6-4 and TRBJ1-2; 12 bases match TRBD1. Germline V gene lookup returns CDR1 MRHNA and CDR2 SNTAGT. Trimming took 6 bases from V and 4 from J; bases not matched to a gene: 9. The CDR3 loop spans 16 amino acids. In DNA form, the CDR3 reads TGTGCCAGCAGAGACACCGGGACAGGGGGCGGCTATGGCTACACCTTC. Residues: CASRDTGTGGGYGYTF.

The chain has TRBV7-2 and TRBJ2-2, with a weak D call TRBD1 (6 bases). This CDR3 is 15 amino acids long. The V gene lost 6 bases and the J gene lost 2 bases, with 13 bases spanning the gap. Germline values: CDR1 SGHTA, CDR2 FQGNSA. CDR3 DNA sequence: TGTGCCAGCAGAGGACAGCAAATAAACACCGGGGAGCTGTTTTTT. Protein: CASRGQQINTGELFF. The full variable domain, rest sourced from reference TRBV7-2 and TRBJ2-2, is GAGVSQSPSNKVTEKGKDVELRCDPISGHTALYWYRQSLGQGLEFLIYFQGNSAPDKSGLPSDRFSAERTGGSVSTLTIQRTQQEDSAVYLCASRGQQINTGELFFGEGSRLTVL.